This is a list of T cell receptor beta chains from one sample in a study of vaccination effects on CD4 cells after COVID-19. Using immunoSEQ multiplex PCR, the repertoire was profiled, and TCRdb retains in-frame clones only, with some absent. Among around 20,000 clones, roughly three quarters were seen once, and the ten largest hold over 8%. Their recognized antigens are unknown. The sequences come from CD4+ T cells from PBMCs cultured with HCoV-229E spike peptides, collected after COVID-19 vaccination. The receptors derive from a human donor who received a COVID-19 vaccine. Each CDR3 is given with its conserved first and last residue.

V gene,CDR3 protein
TRBV20-1,CSASSPGDGAEAFF
TRBV28,CASSFGRSWTGVTDTQYF
TRBV12-5,CASGLAPLGAGKGNEQFF
TRBV5-1,CASSSGSQRVTDTQYF
TRBV11-2,CASSFSAGRYEQYF
TRBV13,CASSQYRGGGPDTQYF
TRBV7-9,CATLSTVYGYTF
TRBV24-1,CATSDNQGYTF
TRBV5-8,CASSLSGGLYNSPLHF
TRBV5-5,CASSGDSTGGVYNEQFF
TRBV18,CASSPGPGMNTEAFF
TRBV19,CASSTLRAAKYSGANVLTF
TRBV10-2,CASTGTSGPSKNIQYF
TRBV10-3,CAISVGGGGNTIYF
TRBV2,CASNEAGAEAFF
TRBV3-1/TRBV3-2,CASSQGLASGGVNEQFF
TRBV4-2,CASSQGGGTYEQYF
TRBV3-1/TRBV3-2,CASSQYRDGTEAFF
TRBV9,CASSLQGIPNSPLHF
TRBV27,CASRYLSGLSDEQYF
TRBV6-6,CASSSDRLGVNEKLFF
TRBV25-1,CASIFSGSNEQFF
TRBV5-1,CASSLGGIDEKLFF
TRBV15,CATSRDQGSETQYF
TRBV5-1,CASSSTTVSGANVLTF
TRBV27,CASRLGTAGANVLTF